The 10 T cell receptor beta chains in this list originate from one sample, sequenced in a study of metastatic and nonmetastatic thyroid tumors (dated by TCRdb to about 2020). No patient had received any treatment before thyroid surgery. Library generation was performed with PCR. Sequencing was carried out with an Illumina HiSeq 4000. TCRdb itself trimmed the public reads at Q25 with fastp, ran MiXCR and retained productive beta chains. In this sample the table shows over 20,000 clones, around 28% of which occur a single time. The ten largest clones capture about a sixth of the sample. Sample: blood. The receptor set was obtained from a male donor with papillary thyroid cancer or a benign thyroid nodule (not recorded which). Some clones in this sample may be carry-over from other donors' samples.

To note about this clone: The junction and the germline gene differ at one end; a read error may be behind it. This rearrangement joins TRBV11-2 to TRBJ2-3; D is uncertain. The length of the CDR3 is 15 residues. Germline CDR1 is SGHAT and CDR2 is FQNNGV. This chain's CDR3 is CASSLRFTSTDTQCF. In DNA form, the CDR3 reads TGTGCCAGCAGCTTACGATTCACGAGCACAGATACGCAGTGTTTT.

CDR3 amino acids: CAWSRDRGSPLHF. The CDR3 nucleotides are TGTGCCTGGAGCCGGGACAGGGGTTCACCCCTCCACTTT. J is TRBJ1-6 and V is TRBV30, with 10 bases matching TRBD1. The length of the CDR3 is 13 residues. J gave up 9 bases and V 3 bases, and 2 bases lay outside the gene matches. CDR1 is GTSNPN and CDR2 is SVGIG in the germline V gene (reference sequence).

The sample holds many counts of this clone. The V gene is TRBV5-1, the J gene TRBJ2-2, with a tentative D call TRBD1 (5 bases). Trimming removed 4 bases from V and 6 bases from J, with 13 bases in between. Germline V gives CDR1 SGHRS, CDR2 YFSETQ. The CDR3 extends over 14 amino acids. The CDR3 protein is CASSPGNWAGELFF. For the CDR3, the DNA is TGCGCCAGCAGCCCAGGGAATTGGGCCGGGGAGCTGTTTTTT.

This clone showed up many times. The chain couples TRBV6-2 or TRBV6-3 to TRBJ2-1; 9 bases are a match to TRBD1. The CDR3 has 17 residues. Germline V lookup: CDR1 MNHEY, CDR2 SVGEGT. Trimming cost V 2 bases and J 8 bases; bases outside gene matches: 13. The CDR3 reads CASSYREQGAEVDEQFF. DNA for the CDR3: TGTGCCAGCAGTTACCGGGAACAGGGGGCGGAGGTAGATGAGCAGTTCTTC.

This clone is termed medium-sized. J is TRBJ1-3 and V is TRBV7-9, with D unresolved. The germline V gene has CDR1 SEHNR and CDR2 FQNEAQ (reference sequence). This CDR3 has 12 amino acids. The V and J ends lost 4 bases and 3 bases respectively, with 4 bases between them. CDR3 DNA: TGTGCCAGCAGCTCGAATGGAAACACCATATATTTT. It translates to CASSSNGNTIYF.

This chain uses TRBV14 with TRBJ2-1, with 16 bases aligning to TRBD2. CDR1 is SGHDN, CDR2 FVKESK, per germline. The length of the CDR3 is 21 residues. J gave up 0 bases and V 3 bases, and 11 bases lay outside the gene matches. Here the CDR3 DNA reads TGTGCCAGCAGCCAGTCTCCGGGACTAGCGGGAGGGACTCCCTCCTACAATGAGCAGTTCTTC. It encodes CASSQSPGLAGGTPSYNEQFF.

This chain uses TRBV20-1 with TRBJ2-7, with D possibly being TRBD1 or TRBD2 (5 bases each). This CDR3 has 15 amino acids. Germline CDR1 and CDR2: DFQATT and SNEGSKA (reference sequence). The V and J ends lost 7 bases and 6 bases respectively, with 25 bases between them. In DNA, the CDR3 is TGCAGTGGTATGGGAGCGAGCAGGGTTTCGATCGAGCAGTACTTC. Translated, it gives CSGMGASRVSIEQYF.

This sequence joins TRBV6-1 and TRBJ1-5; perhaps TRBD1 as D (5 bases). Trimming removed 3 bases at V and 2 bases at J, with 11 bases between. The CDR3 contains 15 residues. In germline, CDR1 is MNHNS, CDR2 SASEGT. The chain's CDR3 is CASSDWDGGNQPQHF. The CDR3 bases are TGTGCCAGCAGTGATTGGGACGGGGGCAATCAGCCCCAGCATTTT.

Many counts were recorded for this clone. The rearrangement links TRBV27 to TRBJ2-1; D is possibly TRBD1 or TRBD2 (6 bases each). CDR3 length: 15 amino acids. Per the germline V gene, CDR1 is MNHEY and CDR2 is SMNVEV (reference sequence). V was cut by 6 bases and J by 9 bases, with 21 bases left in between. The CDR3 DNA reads TGTGCCAGCAGCCCCCGGGACATAGGAGGGAGTGAGCAGTTCTTC. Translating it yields CASSPRDIGGSEQFF.

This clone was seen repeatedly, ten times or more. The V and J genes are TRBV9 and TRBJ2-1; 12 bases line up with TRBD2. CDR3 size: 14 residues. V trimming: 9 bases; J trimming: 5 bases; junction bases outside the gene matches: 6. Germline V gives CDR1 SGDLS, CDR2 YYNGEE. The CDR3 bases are TGTGCCACCACTAGCGGGAGGACCCACAATGAGCAGTTCTTC. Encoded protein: CATTSGRTHNEQFF. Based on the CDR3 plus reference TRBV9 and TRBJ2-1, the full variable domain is DSGVTQTPKHLITATGQRVTLRCSPRSGDLSVYWYQQSLDQGLQFLIQYYNGEERAKGNILERFSAQQFPDLHSELNLSSLELGDSALYFCATTSGRTHNEQFFGPGTRLTVL.